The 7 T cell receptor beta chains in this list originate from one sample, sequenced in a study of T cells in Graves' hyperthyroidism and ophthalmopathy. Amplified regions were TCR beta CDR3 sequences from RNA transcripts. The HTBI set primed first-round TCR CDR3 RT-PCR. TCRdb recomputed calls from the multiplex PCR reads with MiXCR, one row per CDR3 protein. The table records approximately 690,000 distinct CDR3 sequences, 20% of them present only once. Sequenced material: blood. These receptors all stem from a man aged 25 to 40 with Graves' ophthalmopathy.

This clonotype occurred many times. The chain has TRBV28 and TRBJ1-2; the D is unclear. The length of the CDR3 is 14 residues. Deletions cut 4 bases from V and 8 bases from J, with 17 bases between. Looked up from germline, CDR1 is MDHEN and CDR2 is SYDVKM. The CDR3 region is CASSSGQRTMGYTF. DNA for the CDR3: TGTGCCAGCAGTTCGGGTCAGCGTACCATGGGCTACACCTTC.

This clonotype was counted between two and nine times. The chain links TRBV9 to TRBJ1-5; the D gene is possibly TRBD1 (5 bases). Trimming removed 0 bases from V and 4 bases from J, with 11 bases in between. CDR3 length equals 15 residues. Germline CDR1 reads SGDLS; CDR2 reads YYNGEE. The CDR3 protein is CASSVAGSQNQPQHF. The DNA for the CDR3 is TGTGCCAGCAGCGTAGCAGGGTCACAAAATCAGCCCCAGCATTTT.

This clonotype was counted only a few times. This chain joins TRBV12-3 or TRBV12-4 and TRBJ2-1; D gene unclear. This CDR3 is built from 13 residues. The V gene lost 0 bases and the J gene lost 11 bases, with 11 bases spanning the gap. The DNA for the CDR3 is TGTGCCAGCAGTTTAGCGAGTGGTGGAAAGCAGTTCTTC. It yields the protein CASSLASGGKQFF.

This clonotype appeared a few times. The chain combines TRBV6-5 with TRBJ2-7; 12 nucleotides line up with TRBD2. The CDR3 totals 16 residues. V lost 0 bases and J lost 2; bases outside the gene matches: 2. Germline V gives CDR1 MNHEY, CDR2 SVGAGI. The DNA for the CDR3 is TGTGCCAGCAGTTACTCCGGACTAGCGGGAACCTACGAGCAGTACTTC. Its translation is CASSYSGLAGTYEQYF.

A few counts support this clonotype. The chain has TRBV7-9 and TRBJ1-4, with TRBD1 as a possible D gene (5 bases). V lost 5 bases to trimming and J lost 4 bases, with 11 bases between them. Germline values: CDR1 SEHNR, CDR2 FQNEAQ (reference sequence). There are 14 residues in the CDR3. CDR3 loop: CASSKPGLNEKLFF. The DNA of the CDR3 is TGTGCCAGCAGCAAACCGGGACTTAATGAAAAACTGTTTTTT.

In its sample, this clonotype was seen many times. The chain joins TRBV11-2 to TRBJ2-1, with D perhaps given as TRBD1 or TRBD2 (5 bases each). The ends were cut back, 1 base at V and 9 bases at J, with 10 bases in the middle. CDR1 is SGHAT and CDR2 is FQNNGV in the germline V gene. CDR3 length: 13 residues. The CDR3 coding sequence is TGTGCCAGCAGCTTAGGTGGGGGACCTGAGCAGTTCTTC. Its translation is CASSLGGGPEQFF. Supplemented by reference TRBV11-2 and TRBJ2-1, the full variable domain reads EAGVAQSPRYKIIEKRQSVAFWCNPISGHATLYWYQQILGQGPKLLIQFQNNGVVDDSQLPKDRFSAERLKGVDSTLKIQPAKLEDSAVYLCASSLGGGPEQFFGPGTRLTVL.

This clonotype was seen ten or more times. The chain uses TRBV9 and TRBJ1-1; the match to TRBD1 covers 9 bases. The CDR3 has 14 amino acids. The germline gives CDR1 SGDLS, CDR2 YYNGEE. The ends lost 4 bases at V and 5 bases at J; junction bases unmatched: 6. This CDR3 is CASSIQGAGTEAFF. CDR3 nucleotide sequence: TGTGCCAGCAGCATACAGGGGGCAGGTACTGAAGCTTTCTTT.